This T cell receptor beta chain is drawn from a study of blood T cells in healthy people across ages. For the study at large: In model experiments, template switching was able to capture about one barcoded beta molecule for every two T cells that were present.

V gave up 5 bases and J gave up 2 bases; unmatched junction bases: 7. Germline CDR1 PRHDT, CDR2 FYEKMQ (reference sequence). CDR3 length: 16 residues. To note about this clonotype: Its antigen is as yet unknown.

Whole-study results and caveats: Unknown CMV status may confound age-related changes in expanded clones.

The second PCR ran about 6 to 11 cycles with a sample-barcoded 5' primer and J-beta primers. Unique molecular identifiers of 12 random nucleotides labeled each cDNA. Each CDR3 protein is one row after TCRdb ran MiXCR on the 5' RACE reads. The sample lists approximately 1,000,000 distinct CDR3 sequences; less than 45% were seen once. The chain joins TRBV13 to TRBJ2-2; 8 positions match TRBD1. Material for sequencing was blood. This clonotype was obtained from a man younger than 30 in good health. This CDR3 reads CASSPTGADNTGELFF. The CDR3 DNA sequence: TGTGCCAGCAGCCCGACAGGGGCCGACAACACCGGGGAGCTGTTTTTT. Filled out from reference TRBV13 and TRBJ2-2, the complete variable domain reads AAGVIQSPRHLIKEKRETATLKCYPIPRHDTVYWYQQGPGQDPQFLISFYEKMQSDKGSIPDRFSAQQFSDYHSELNMSSLELGDSALYFCASSPTGADNTGELFFGEGSRLTVL.